This T cell receptor (beta chain) was recorded in a study of T cells in Graves' hyperthyroidism and ophthalmopathy. Study-level results: It was a median approximately 6 months before onset that the model predicted ophthalmopathy.

The CDR3 extends over 15 amino acids. V lost 0 bases, J lost 6 bases, and 13 bases lay in between. Germline V lookup: CDR1 SGDLS, CDR2 YYNGEE. This clonotype has a single count. Its matching antigen is unknown. About 10 ml of fresh peripheral blood supplied the PBMCs. Amplification yielded TCR beta CDR3 regions, with RNA transcripts as the source. Using the HTBI primer set, a first-round RT-PCR was run on the TCR CDR3. TCRdb re-derived calls from the multiplex PCR reads in MiXCR, one entry per CDR3 protein. This table holds about half a million distinct CDR3 sequences, 15% to 20% found once. The chain recombines TRBV9 with TRBJ2-1, with D tentatively TRBD1 (6 bases). Sequencing was performed on blood. This clonotype originated in a man aged 35 to 55 with Graves' ophthalmopathy. CDR3 in amino acids: CASSVVQGSVNEQFF. The CDR3 DNA follows: TGTGCCAGCAGCGTAGTGCAGGGGTCGGTCAATGAGCAGTTCTTC.